The 23 T cell receptor beta chains in this list originate from one sample, sequenced in a study of blood T cell repertoires in COVID-19. Generated by immunoSEQ multiplex PCR, the TCRdb table keeps only in-frame clones and is missing some. The sample has 100,000 to 150,000 clones, over 75% seen once. The sequenced material came from peripheral blood. These receptors were collected from a woman over 75 with acute or convalescent COVID-19.

The V and J genes are TRBV7-6 and TRBJ2-5; tentative D call: TRBD2 (6 bases). The germline V gene encodes CDR1 SGHVS and CDR2 FNYEAQ. Trimming took 5 bases from V and 1 from J, leaving 17 bases between them. The CDR3 consists of 16 residues. The CDR3 protein is CASSPRNSGAQETQYF. CDR3 coding DNA: TGTGCCAGCAGCCCCAGGAATAGCGGAGCCCAAGAGACCCAGTACTTC.

The J gene is TRBJ1-2, the V gene TRBV4-1; D remains ambiguous. CDR1 is MGHRA and CDR2 is YSYEKL in the germline V gene. V lost 0 bases and J lost 0, with 5 bases in between. The CDR3 consists of 14 residues. CDR3 amino acids: CASSQEAANYGYTF. CDR3 sequence (DNA): TGCGCCAGCAGCCAAGAAGCGGCTAACTATGGCTACACCTTC.

The J gene is TRBJ2-7, the V gene TRBV20-1; 7 positions match TRBD1. CDR3 size: 11 residues. V dropped 5 bases and J dropped 6; count of bases not matched to a gene: 4. Germline assignment: CDR1 DFQATT and CDR2 SNEGSKA (reference sequence). CDR3 residues: CSAEQGSEQYF. The CDR3 DNA is TGCAGTGCTGAACAGGGGTCCGAGCAGTACTTC.

This rearrangement joins TRBV3-1 (or the pseudogene TRBV3-2) to TRBJ1-1; D may be TRBD1 (5 bases). V gave up 1 base and J gave up 4 bases, with 13 bases separating them. The CDR3 totals 15 residues. CDR1 and CDR2 (germline): LGHDT, YNNKEL (reference sequence). CDR3 sequence: CASSQARRGITEAFF. CDR3 DNA sequence: TGTGCCAGCAGCCAAGCCCGCCGGGGGATCACTGAAGCTTTCTTT.

The chain is built from TRBV5-1 and TRBJ2-1; 7 nucleotides match TRBD1. CDR3 size: 16 residues. Germline V gives CDR1 SGHRS, CDR2 YFSETQ. V lost 0 bases and J lost 4; bases outside the gene matches: 7. CDR3 residues: CASSLAGTAKYNEQFF. The DNA of the CDR3 is TGCGCCAGCAGCTTGGCGGGGACAGCCAAATACAATGAGCAGTTCTTC.

The J gene is TRBJ1-2, the V gene TRBV12-3 or TRBV12-4; D uncertain. Deletions cut 3 bases from V and 7 bases from J, with 9 bases between. There are 12 residues in the CDR3. CDR3 DNA: TGTGCCAGCAGTTTGGGCTCCCGTGGCTACACCTTC. Its protein product is CASSLGSRGYTF.

The chain is built from TRBV5-4 and TRBJ2-3; 9 bases line up with TRBD1. The V gene end was trimmed by 6 bases and the J gene end by 1 base; junction bases not matched to a gene: 3. CDR3 length: 14 residues. The V gene's germline CDR1 is SGHNT and CDR2 YYREEE (reference sequence). The CDR3 spells CASNRQGGTDTQYF. CDR3 coding DNA: TGTGCCAGCAACAGACAGGGGGGCACAGATACGCAGTATTTT.

V is TRBV27 and J is TRBJ1-6; D call uncertain. Per the germline V gene, CDR1 is MNHEY and CDR2 is SMNVEV (reference sequence). This CDR3 spans 14 amino acids. V gave up 3 bases and J gave up 9 bases, with 12 bases separating them. The DNA of the CDR3 is TGTGCCAGCAGTTTTTCGAGTCTTGGTTCACCCCTCCACTTT. As protein: CASSFSSLGSPLHF.

The genes are TRBV3-1 (or the pseudogene TRBV3-2) and TRBJ2-3; D may be TRBD1 (6 bases). V was shortened by 1 base and J by 9 bases, with 14 bases between the two germline ends. Per germline, CDR1 LGHDT and CDR2 YNNKEL (reference sequence). The CDR3 is 14 residues long. CDR3 DNA sequence: TGTGCCAGCAGCCAAGTTGGACAGTTGATCACGCAGTATTTT. Translated, it gives CASSQVGQLITQYF.

The chain is built from TRBV19 and TRBJ1-1; TRBD1 matches 7 bases. Trimming removed 3 bases from V and 11 bases from J; junction bases left unmatched: 9. There are 13 residues in the CDR3. Germline V gives CDR1 LNHDA, CDR2 SQIVND (reference sequence). The CDR3 DNA is TGTGCCAGTAGTATCGGGAGACAGGGAATGGCTTTCTTT. Protein: CASSIGRQGMAFF.

The chain couples TRBV5-1 to TRBJ2-5; 9 bases line up with TRBD1. Losses at the gene ends were 4 bases for V and 4 bases for J; bases not matched to a gene: 11. This CDR3 is built from 16 residues. Germline V CDR1 and CDR2: SGHRS, YFSETQ. DNA of the CDR3: TGCGCCAGCAGCCATCGACAGGGGGTGGTTGGAGAGACCCAGTACTTC. As protein: CASSHRQGVVGETQYF.

V gene TRBV6-2 or TRBV6-3 combines with J gene TRBJ1-2; 7 positions match TRBD1. The CDR3 consists of 15 residues. The V gene end was trimmed by 5 bases and the J gene end by 1 base; junction bases not matched to a gene: 7. CDR1 and CDR2 from the germline V gene are MNHEY and SVGEGT. CDR3 amino acids: CASSPRGLYNYGYTF. In DNA form, the CDR3 reads TGTGCCAGCAGTCCAAGGGGGCTATATAACTATGGCTACACCTTC.

The genes are TRBV3-1 (or the pseudogene TRBV3-2) and TRBJ2-3; 7 bases align to TRBD1. The CDR3 extends over 17 amino acids. The V segment lost 0 bases and the J segment 0 bases; nucleotides outside the gene matches: 6. Germline loops: CDR1 LGHDT, CDR2 YNNKEL (reference sequence). For the CDR3, the DNA is TGTGCCAGCAGCCAAGATCCAGGGGGACGGAGCACAGATACGCAGTATTTT. Encoded protein: CASSQDPGGRSTDTQYF.

The J gene is TRBJ2-5, the V gene TRBV29-1; 8 nucleotides align to TRBD2. The CDR3 is made up of 14 amino acids. Germline CDR1 SQVTM, CDR2 ANQGSEA. V lost 4 bases to trimming and J lost 5 bases; unmatched junction nucleotides: 9. As DNA, the CDR3 is TGCAGCGTTGGTGGCGGGGGGTTGGGGGAGACCCAGTACTTC. Translation gives CSVGGGGLGETQYF.

The J gene is TRBJ2-1, the V gene TRBV4-2, with 9 nucleotides matching TRBD2. The V gene end was trimmed by 0 bases and the J gene end by 4 bases; junction bases not matched to a gene: 4. This CDR3 has 16 amino acids. From germline, CDR1 is LGHNA and CDR2 YNFKEQ. CDR3 region: CASSQDPGLAYNEQFF. CDR3 coding DNA: TGTGCCAGCAGCCAAGATCCGGGACTAGCTTACAATGAGCAGTTCTTC.

The chain has TRBV28 and TRBJ1-3, with 7 bases identical to TRBD1. V dropped 5 bases and J dropped 1; count of bases not matched to a gene: 8. The CDR3 is 16 residues long. Germline V CDR1 and CDR2: MDHEN, SYDVKM. CDR3 residues: CASSPGQVRSGNTIYF. The DNA of the CDR3 is TGTGCCAGCAGTCCTGGACAGGTACGGTCTGGAAACACCATATATTTT.

The rearrangement links TRBV10-3 to TRBJ2-1; 11 bases fit TRBD2. V lost 6 bases and J lost 4; bases outside the gene matches: 5. The CDR3 contains 15 residues. Germline-derived CDR1 and CDR2 are ENHRY and SYGVKD. The CDR3 region is CAISLAGGPYNEQFF. DNA of the CDR3: TGTGCCATCAGCCTAGCGGGAGGCCCATACAATGAGCAGTTCTTC.

This chain uses TRBV19 with TRBJ2-5; perhaps TRBD2 as D (6 bases). Trimming pared 5 bases from V and 4 bases from J, leaving 11 bases between. This CDR3 has 13 amino acids. Germline-derived CDR1 and CDR2 are LNHDA and SQIVND (reference sequence). CDR3 region: CASSRERRETQYF. The CDR3 nucleotides are TGTGCCAGTAGTCGGGAGCGGAGAGAGACCCAGTACTTC.

This clone was seen once. This sequence joins TRBV3-1 (or the pseudogene TRBV3-2) and TRBJ2-7; TRBD2 matches 11 bases. The CDR3 spans 16 residues. CDR1 and CDR2 (germline): LGHDT, YNNKEL (reference sequence). V was pared by 4 bases and J by 2 bases, with 7 bases of the junction left unmatched. In DNA, the CDR3 is TGTGCCAGCAGCCGCCGGACTAGCGGGCCGGCCTACGAGCAGTACTTC. This translates into CASSRRTSGPAYEQYF.

The V gene is TRBV27, the J gene TRBJ2-5; TRBD2 aligns across 7 bases. Germline lookup yields CDR1 MNHEY and CDR2 SMNVEV (reference sequence). V lost 3 bases and J lost 3; bases outside the gene matches: 7. CDR3 length: 15 residues. The CDR3 loop reads CASSFVGGGEETQYF. CDR3 nucleotides: TGTGCCAGCAGTTTCGTTGGGGGAGGGGAAGAGACCCAGTACTTC.

This chain uses TRBV6-5 with TRBJ1-2; D unclear. The CDR3 is 13 amino acids. CDR1 is MNHEY and CDR2 is SVGAGI in the germline V gene. V lost 6 bases and J lost 6, with 14 bases in between. The CDR3 nucleotides are TGTGCCAGCAGCGCCTCCGGGGTCAATGGCTACACCTTC. The encoded protein is CASSASGVNGYTF.

This clone was detected a few times. The rearrangement uses TRBV3-1 (or the pseudogene TRBV3-2) and TRBJ1-6; 7 positions match TRBD1. The germline gives CDR1 LGHDT, CDR2 YNNKEL (reference sequence). V dropped 4 bases and J dropped 7; count of bases not matched to a gene: 7. The CDR3 sequence is 15 residues long. The CDR3 DNA reads as TGTGCCAGCAGCCCGACAGGGTTAGACAATTCACCCCTCCACTTT. Translated, it gives CASSPTGLDNSPLHF.

V is TRBV7-2 and J is TRBJ1-1; TRBD1 is a possible D gene (5 bases). The germline CDR1 and CDR2 sequences are SGHTA and FQGNSA. The CDR3 has 15 residues. Trimming pared 5 bases from V and 1 base from J, leaving 14 bases between. The DNA for the CDR3 is TGTGCCAGCAGCCCAGCAGGGAATAGGAACACTGAAGCTTTCTTT. Amino acid sequence: CASSPAGNRNTEAFF.